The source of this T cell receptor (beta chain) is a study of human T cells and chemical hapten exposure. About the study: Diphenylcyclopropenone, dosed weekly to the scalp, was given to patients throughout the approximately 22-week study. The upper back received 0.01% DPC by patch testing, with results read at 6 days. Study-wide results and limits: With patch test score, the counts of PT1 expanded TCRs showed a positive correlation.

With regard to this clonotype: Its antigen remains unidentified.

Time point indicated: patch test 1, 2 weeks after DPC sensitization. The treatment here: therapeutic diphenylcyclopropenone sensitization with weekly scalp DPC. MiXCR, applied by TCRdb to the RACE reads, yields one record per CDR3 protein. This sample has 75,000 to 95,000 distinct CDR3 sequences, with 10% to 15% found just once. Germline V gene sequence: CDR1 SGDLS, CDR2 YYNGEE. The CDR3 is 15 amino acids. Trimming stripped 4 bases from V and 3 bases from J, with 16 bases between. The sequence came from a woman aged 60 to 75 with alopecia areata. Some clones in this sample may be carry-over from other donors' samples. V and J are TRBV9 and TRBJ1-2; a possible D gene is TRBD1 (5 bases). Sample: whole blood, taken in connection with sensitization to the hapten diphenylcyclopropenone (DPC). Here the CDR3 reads CASSPSANRHYGYTF. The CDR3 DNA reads TGTGCCAGCAGCCCCTCAGCCAACAGGCACTATGGCTACACCTTC.